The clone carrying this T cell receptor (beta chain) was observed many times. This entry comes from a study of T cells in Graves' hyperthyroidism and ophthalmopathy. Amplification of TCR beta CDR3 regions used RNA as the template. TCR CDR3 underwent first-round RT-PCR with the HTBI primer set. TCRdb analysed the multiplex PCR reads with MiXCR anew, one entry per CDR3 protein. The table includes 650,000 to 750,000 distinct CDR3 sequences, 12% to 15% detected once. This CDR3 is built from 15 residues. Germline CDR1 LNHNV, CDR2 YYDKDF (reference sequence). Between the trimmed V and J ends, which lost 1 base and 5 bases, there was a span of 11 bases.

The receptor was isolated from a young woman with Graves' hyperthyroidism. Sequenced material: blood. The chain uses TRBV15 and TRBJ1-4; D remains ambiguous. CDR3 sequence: CATSRAVGLNEKLFF. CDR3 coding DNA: TGTGCCACCAGCAGAGCGGTCGGACTAAATGAAAAACTGTTTTTT.